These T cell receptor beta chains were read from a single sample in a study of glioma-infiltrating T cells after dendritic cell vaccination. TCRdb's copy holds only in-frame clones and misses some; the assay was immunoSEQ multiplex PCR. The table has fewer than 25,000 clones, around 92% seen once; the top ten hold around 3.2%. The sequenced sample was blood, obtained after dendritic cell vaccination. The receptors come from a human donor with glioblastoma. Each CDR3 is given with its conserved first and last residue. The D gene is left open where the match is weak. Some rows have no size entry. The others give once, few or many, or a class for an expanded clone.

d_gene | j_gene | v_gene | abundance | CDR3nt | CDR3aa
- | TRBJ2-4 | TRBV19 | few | TGTGCCAGTAGTATAGACAGACAGGGACTAGCCAAAAACATTCAGTACTTC | CASSIDRQGLAKNIQYF
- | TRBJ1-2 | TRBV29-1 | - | TGCAGCGTTGAGCAGGGTTATGGCTACACCTTC | CSVEQGYGYTF
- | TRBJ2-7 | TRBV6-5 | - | TGTGCCAGCAGTTACTCATTCAGAAACTACGAGCAGTACTTC | CASSYSFRNYEQYF
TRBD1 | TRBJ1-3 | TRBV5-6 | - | TGTGCCAGCAGGCTAACAGGGGGCACTGGAAACACCATATATTTT | CASRLTGGTGNTIYF
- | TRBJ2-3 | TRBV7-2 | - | TGTGCCAGCAGCTTGACGCAGGCCACAGATACGCAGTATTTT | CASSLTQATDTQYF
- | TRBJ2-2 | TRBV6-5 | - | TGTGCCAGCCTTCGGGACTCCCCTCGGGAGCTGTTTTTT | CASLRDSPRELFF
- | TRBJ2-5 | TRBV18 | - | TGTGCCAGCTCACCTGAGAGAATCCAAGAGACCCAGTACTTC | CASSPERIQETQYF
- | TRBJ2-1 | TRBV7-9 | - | TGTGCCAGCAGGGAAGGGACACCAACGGAGCAGTTCTTC | CASREGTPTEQFF
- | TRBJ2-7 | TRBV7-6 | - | TGTGCCAGCAGCTTATCCAGGAAAGACGAGCAGTACTTC | CASSLSRKDEQYF
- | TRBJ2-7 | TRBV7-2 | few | TGTGCCAGCAGCTTAGAAGTCAGGGCCTACGAGCAGTACTTC | CASSLEVRAYEQYF
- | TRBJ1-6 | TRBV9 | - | TGTGCCAGCAGCCAGCGGACAGCCAATAATTCACCCCTCCACTTT | CASSQRTANNSPLHF
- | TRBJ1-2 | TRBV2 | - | TGTGCCAGCAGTGTGAAACTGAACTATGGCTACACCTTC | CASSVKLNYGYTF
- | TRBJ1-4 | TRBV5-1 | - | TGCGCCAGCAGGAGGTCAGGGTCAACTAATGAAAAACTGTTTTTT | CASRRSGSTNEKLFF
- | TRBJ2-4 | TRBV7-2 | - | TGTGCCAGCAGCCCCACCTACCTAGCCAAAAACATTCAGTACTTC | CASSPTYLAKNIQYF
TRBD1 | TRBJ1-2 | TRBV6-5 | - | TGTGCCAGTGGGGACAGGGGGTATGGCTACACCTTC | CASGDRGYGYTF
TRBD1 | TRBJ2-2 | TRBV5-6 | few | TGTGCCAGCCTTCGAGGGGGCTACTCGACCGGGGAGCTGTTTTTT | CASLRGGYSTGELFF
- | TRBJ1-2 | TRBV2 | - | TGTGCCAGCAGTGAGGGTACAGGTTCGAGCTATGGCTACACCTTC | CASSEGTGSSYGYTF
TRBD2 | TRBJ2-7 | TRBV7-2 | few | TGTGCCAGCAGCCCACCGGGAGGCACCTGGGAGCAGTACTTC | CASSPPGGTWEQYF
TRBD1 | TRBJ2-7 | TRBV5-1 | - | TGCGCCAGCAGCTTGGACCTCGACAGGGTGCTTACCTACGAGCAGTACTTC | CASSLDLDRVLTYEQYF
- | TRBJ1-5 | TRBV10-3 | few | TGTGCCATCAGTGAGTCGGGGCAAGGCAATCAGCCCCAGCATTTT | CAISESGQGNQPQHF
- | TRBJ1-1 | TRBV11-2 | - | TGTGCCAGCAGCTTAGGCGGAGGGAACACTGAAGCTTTCTTT | CASSLGGGNTEAFF
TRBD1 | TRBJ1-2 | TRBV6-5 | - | TGTGCCAGCAGTTACGGACAGGGGGCTATTGGCAGTGGCTACACCTTC | CASSYGQGAIGSGYTF
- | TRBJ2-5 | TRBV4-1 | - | TGCGCCAGCAGCCAAGTGGGACTGGGAGAGACCCAGTACTTC | CASSQVGLGETQYF
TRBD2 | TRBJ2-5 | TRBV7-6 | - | TGTGCCAGCAGCCCAGGGACTAGCGGGGGAGCAGAGACCCAGTACTTC | CASSPGTSGGAETQYF
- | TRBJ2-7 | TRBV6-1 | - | TGTGCCAGCAGTACCATGGAGAACGAGCAGTACTTC | CASSTMENEQYF
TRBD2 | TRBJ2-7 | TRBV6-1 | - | TGTGCCAGCAGGGGACTAGCGGCCTACGAGCAGTACTTC | CASRGLAAYEQYF
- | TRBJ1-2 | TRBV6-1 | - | TGTGCCAGCACCGAGGGTCCGGCTAACTATGGCTACACCTTC | CASTEGPANYGYTF